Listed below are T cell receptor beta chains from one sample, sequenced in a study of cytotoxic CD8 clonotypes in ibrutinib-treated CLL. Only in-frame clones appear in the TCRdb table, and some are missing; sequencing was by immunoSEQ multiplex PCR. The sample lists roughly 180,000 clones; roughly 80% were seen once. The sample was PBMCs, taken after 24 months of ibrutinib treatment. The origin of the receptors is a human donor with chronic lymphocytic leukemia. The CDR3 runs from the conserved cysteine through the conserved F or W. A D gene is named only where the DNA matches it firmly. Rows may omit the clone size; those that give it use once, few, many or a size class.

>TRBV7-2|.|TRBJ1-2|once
CASSLDRGNYGYTF
TGTGCCAGCAGCTTAGACCGGGGGAACTATGGCTACACCTTC
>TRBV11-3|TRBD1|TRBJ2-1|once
CASTHEGAGLQENEQFF
TGTGCCAGCACCCATGAGGGGGCCGGACTGCAAGAAAATGAGCAGTTCTTC
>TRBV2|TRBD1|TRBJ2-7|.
CATRAGQGQGEQYF
TGTGCCACCCGGGCGGGACAGGGTCAGGGAGAGCAGTACTTC
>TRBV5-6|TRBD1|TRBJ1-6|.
CASSFRTGYNSPLHF
TGTGCCAGCAGCTTCAGGACAGGGTATAATTCACCCCTCCACTTT
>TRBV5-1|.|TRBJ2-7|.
CASSSQGKQYF
TGCGCCAGCAGCTCTCAGGGTAAGCAGTACTTC
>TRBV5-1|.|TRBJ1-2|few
CASARGQGATDYGYTF
TGCGCCAGCGCCAGGGGCCAGGGCGCCACCGACTATGGCTACACCTTC
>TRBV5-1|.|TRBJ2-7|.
CASSLAGRSYEQYF
TGCGCCAGCAGCTTGGCAGGGCGTTCCTACGAGCAGTACTTC
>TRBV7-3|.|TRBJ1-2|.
CASSFPPGGYTF
TGTGCCAGCAGTTTTCCCCCGGGGGGCTACACCTTC
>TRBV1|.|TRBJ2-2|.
CTSSQDRTAGGYTGELFF
TGCACCAGCAGCCAAGATAGGACAGCGGGGGGATACACCGGGGAGCTGTTTTTT
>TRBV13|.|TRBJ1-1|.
CASSLGGGRAEAFF
TGTGCCAGCAGCTTAGGTGGAGGTCGGGCTGAAGCTTTCTTT
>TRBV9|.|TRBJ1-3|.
CASSVADRIMSGNTIYF
TGTGCCAGCAGCGTAGCGGACAGAATAATGTCTGGAAACACCATATATTTT
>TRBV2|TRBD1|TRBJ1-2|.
CASRRTGTNYGYTF
TGTGCCAGCAGACGGACAGGGACAAACTATGGCTACACCTTC
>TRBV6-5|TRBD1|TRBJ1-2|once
CASSYERQGGGGYTF
TGTGCCAGCAGTTACGAGCGACAGGGCGGTGGCGGCTACACCTTC
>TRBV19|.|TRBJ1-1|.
CASSLGSLTEAFF
TGTGCCAGTAGTCTGGGAAGTCTGACTGAAGCTTTCTTT
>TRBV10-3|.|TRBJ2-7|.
CAIRWQGGPTSEQYF
TGTGCCATCAGGTGGCAGGGGGGGCCTACGAGCGAGCAGTACTTC